One TCR beta chain is described in this entry. The target of this receptor is not known. Per-base quality was not reported, and no clone a single base away is much larger than it. The sample belongs to a study of radiation and T cells in renal cell carcinoma (dated by TCRdb to the early 2020s). For context, the study as a whole: A total of 50 or so samples underwent TCR beta sequencing, made up of 25 or so tumors and approximately 27 peripheral blood samples. In the roughly 49 samples combined, 4,016,671 unique CDR3 nucleotide sequences were found, encoding about 2.7 million unique CDR3 amino acid sequences. The final blood draw took place at 4 weeks after radiation, the same time as nephrectomy.

Overall results and qualifications from the work: Because the trial had a single-armed design, the trial could not examine how radiation dose or scheduling affected the TCR repertoire. An increase in top tumor clonotypes in blood was observed from baseline to 2 weeks post-radiation, followed by contraction by 4 weeks, which was taken to suggest transient expansion of tumor-resident clones. Because no pretreatment tumor biopsies were available, whether clonotypes were present in the tumor at baseline could not be determined. Dynamics of the blood repertoire were not tracked past 4 weeks after treatment.

TCR beta libraries were generated from genomic DNA with the immunoSEQ kit, following the manufacturer's recommendations. Library preparation used a first multiplex PCR with proprietary primers, then a second PCR adding unique barcodes, with bead cleanups after each round. A positive control reaction and a negative control reaction, both provided in the kit, were run with every batch of samples. The final libraries were assessed on an Agilent 4200 TapeStation D1000 ScreenTape, pooled by volume, and quantified by qPCR. Sequencing was performed on an Illumina NextSeq500 with a MidOutput 150-cycle cartridge, and 156 Read1 and 15 Index1 cycles were run with kit custom primers. The pooled library was loaded at about 0.96 pM, and roughly 20% PhiX control was spiked in. The published analysis was carried out like this. Vendor-processed data were analyzed in R, and a clonotype was defined as all T cells sharing the same CDR3 nucleotide sequence. For clone abundance analyses, frequencies were normalized to the 10,000 most abundant clones per sample. Before analysis, public T cell clones were removed, and these numbered fewer than six per sample on average. A difference in abundance of at least 32-fold between compartments was used to define tumor-enriched and baseline blood-enriched clonotypes. A beta-binomial differential abundance model was applied to find clonotypes that expanded or contracted between blood time points. Tumor-blood repertoire similarity was measured with the Baroni-Urbani and Buser coefficient, and groups were compared using two-tailed Wilcoxon tests in R. Entries here come from immuneACCESS through TCRdb and include only in-frame sequences with V and J called. Some clones fail to appear in such tables; in the studies checked, an unresolved V gene covers under half of the shortfall, and the cause of the remainder is unknown. That table furnishes V, J and clone size, whereas the DNA furnished D and trimming. Recorded for this sample are around 78,000 clones; about nine tenths of them occurred a single time. About 5.8% of the sample rests with the top ten.

The CDR3 spans 14 residues, from the cysteine through the phenylalanine. Left in the record is the CDR3 DNA by itself, 42 bases read in frame from the first base. V gives up 4 bases and J gives up 3 bases, and the segment between their germline ends measures 10 bases. The germline V gene sets CDR1 to ENHRY and CDR2 to SYGVKD. The time point label of this sample denotes: blood 4 weeks post-SBRT, at nephrectomy. The sample's treatment or condition, from its label and the paper: 15 Gy SBRT to primary tumor, nephrectomy 4 weeks later. Samples were obtained from a clinical trial, in which 15 Gy stereotactic body radiation therapy was delivered to primary renal cell carcinomas and nephrectomy was performed 4 weeks later. To track tumor-enriched clonotypes, serial peripheral blood was sampled from radiation-treated patients at baseline and at 2 weeks and 4 weeks after SBRT. Renal cell carcinoma with clear cell pathology was present in all patients. Genomic DNA for TCR sequencing was prepared using the QIAamp DNA Blood Mini Kit (Qiagen). The analyses included only samples that passed all quality control checks.

This receptor chain uses TRBV10-3 and TRBJ1-5; the D gene is unclear. This sample comprised blood, obtained from a patient whose treatment included radiotherapy and nephrectomy. This clonotype originated in an older woman with renal cell carcinoma. At the DNA level, the sequence is TGTGCCATCAGTGGGATGAATACCAATCAGCCCCAGCATTTT. This translates into CAISGMNTNQPQHF.